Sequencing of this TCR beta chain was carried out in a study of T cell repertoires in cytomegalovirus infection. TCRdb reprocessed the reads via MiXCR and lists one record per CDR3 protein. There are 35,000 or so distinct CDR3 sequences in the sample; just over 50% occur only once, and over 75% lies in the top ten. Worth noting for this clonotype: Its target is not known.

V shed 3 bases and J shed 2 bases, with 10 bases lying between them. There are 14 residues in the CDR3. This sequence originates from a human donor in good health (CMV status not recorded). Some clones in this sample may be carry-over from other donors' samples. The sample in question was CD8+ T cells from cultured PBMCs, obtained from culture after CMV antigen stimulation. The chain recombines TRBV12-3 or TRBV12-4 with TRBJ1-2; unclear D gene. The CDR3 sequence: CASSFFGENYGYTF. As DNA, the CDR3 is TGTGCCAGCAGTTTTTTCGGGGAAAACTATGGCTACACCTTC.